This T cell receptor (beta chain) was observed in a study of T cell repertoires in cytomegalovirus infection. One entry per CDR3 protein results from TCRdb running MiXCR on the reads. The data show 630,000 or so distinct CDR3 sequences, more than 20% seen once. This clonotype was detected ten times or more. Germline CDR1 and CDR2: SGHTA and FQGNSA. V gave up 5 bases and J gave up 0 bases; unmatched junction bases: 7. The CDR3 totals 16 residues. The clonotype was recovered from a human donor in good health (CMV status not recorded). Some clones in this sample may be carry-over from other donors' samples. Sequencing input: CD8+ T cells from PBMCs. V is TRBV7-2 and J is TRBJ1-1; 9 bases map to TRBD1. CDR3 sequence (DNA): TGTGCCAGCAGCAGGTCGGACAGGGGCTTGAACACTGAAGCTTTCTTT. It yields the protein CASSRSDRGLNTEAFF.